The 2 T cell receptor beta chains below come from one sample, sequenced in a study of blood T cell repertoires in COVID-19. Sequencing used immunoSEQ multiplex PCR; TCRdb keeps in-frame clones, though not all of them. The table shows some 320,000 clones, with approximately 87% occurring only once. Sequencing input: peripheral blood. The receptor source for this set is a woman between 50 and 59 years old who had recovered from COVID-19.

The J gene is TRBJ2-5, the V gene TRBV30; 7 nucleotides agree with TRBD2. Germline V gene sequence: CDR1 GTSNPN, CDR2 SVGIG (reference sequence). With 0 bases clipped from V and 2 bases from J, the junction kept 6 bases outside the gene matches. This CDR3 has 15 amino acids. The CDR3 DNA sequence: TGTGCCTGGAGTGTATCAGCGGGGCCTCAAGAGACCCAGTACTTC. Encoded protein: CAWSVSAGPQETQYF.

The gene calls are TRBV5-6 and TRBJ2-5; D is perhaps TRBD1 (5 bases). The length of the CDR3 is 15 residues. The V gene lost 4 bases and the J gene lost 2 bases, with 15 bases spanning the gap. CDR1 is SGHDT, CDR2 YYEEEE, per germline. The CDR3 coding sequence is TGTGCCAGCAGCAAGGACATCTTCCTTCAAGAGACCCAGTACTTC. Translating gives CASSKDIFLQETQYF.